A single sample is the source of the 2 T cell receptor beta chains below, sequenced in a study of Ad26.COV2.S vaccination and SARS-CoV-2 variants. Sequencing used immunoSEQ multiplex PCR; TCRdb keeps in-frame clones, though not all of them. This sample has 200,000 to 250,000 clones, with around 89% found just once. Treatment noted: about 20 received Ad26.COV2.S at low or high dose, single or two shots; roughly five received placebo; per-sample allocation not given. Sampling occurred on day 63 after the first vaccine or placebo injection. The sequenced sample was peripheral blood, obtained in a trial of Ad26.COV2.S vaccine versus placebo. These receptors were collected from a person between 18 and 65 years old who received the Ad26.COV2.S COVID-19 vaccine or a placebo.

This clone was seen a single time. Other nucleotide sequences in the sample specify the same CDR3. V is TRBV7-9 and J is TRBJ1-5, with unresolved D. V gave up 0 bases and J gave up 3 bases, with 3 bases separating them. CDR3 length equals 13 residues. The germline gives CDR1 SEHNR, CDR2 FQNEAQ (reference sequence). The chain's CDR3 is CASSLASNQPQHF. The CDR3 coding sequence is TGTGCCAGCAGCTTAGCCTCCAATCAGCCCCAGCATTTT.

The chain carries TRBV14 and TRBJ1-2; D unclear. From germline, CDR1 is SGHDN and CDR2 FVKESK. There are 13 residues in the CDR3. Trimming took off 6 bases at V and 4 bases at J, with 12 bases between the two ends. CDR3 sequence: CASSLKVGYGYTF. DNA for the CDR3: TGTGCCAGCAGTCTCAAGGTGGGCTATGGCTACACCTTC.